The rows below give T cell receptor beta chains drawn from one sample of a study of T cells in Graves' hyperthyroidism and ophthalmopathy. TCRdb analysed the multiplex PCR reads with MiXCR anew, one entry per CDR3 protein. Of hundreds of thousands of distinct CDR3 sequences listed, approximately 15% were seen once; the top ten hold roughly 25%. Sequenced input: blood. The receptor source for this set is a woman aged 18-30 years with Graves' hyperthyroidism that later progressed to Graves' ophthalmopathy. Each CDR3 is given with its conserved first and last residue. The D gene is left open where the match is weak. Rows may omit the clone size; those that give it use once, few, many or a size class.

length	V	size	D	J	CDR3	DNA
16	TRBV20-1	many	NA	TRBJ2-1	CSARTPGGGPYNEQFF	TGCAGTGCTAGAACACCCGGGGGCGGACCCTACAATGAGCAGTTCTTC
14	TRBV12-3/TRBV12-4	NA	NA	TRBJ2-3	CAIGTSTSTDTQYF	TGTGCCATCGGGACTTCCACTAGCACAGATACGCAGTATTTT
15	TRBV4-1	NA	TRBD2	TRBJ2-1	CASSPNPGTRDEQFF	TGCGCCAGCAGCCCAAATCCCGGGACTAGGGATGAGCAGTTCTTC
14	TRBV11-2	many	NA	TRBJ2-3	CASSFGYSTDTQYF	TGTGCCAGCAGCTTTGGATACTCCACAGATACGCAGTATTTT
14	TRBV20-1	NA	NA	TRBJ2-7	CSARSGSGSYERYF	TGCAGTGCTAGGTCGGGCAGCGGATCCTACGAGCGGTACTTC
15	TRBV11-2	many	NA	TRBJ1-1	CASSPETLRNTEAFF	TGTGCCAGCAGCCCGGAAACGTTGAGGAACACTGAAGCTTTCTTT
16	TRBV27	many	NA	TRBJ2-1	CASSPGGLAMYNEQFF	TGTGCCAGCAGTCCTGGGGGGCTAGCGATGTACAATGAGCAGTTCTTC
13	TRBV6-4	NA	NA	TRBJ2-1	CASSPDSHNEQFF	TGTGCCAGCAGCCCCGACTCCCACAATGAGCAGTTCTTC
15	TRBV18	NA	TRBD1	TRBJ2-1	CASSPRQGENNEQFF	TGTGCCAGCTCACCCAGACAGGGGGAAAACAATGAGCAGTTCTTC
14	TRBV29-1	NA	NA	TRBJ2-3	CSDRPGQGTDTQYF	TGCAGCGACAGACCGGGACAAGGCACAGATACGCAGTATTTT
13	TRBV6-2/TRBV6-3	many	NA	TRBJ1-1	CASSSGTHTEAFF	TGTGCCAGCAGCTCCGGGACACACACTGAAGCTTTCTTT
13	TRBV20-1	many	TRBD2	TRBJ2-5	CSATSGSRETQYF	TGCAGTGCTACTAGCGGGAGCCGAGAGACCCAGTACTTC
13	TRBV6-4	NA	TRBD1	TRBJ1-1	CASSAGTATEAFF	TGTGCCAGCAGCGCCGGGACAGCCACTGAAGCTTTCTTT
14	TRBV9	once	NA	TRBJ1-6	CASSVEQGNSPPHF	TGTGCCAGCAGCGTAGAACAGGGTAATTCACCCCCCCACTTT
12	TRBV20-1	many	TRBD2	TRBJ2-4	CSAPRGGNIQYF	TGCAGTGCTCCCCGGGGGGGAAACATTCAGTACTTC
16	TRBV7-3	many	NA	TRBJ2-1	CASSSQGRSSYNEQFF	TGTGCCAGCAGCAGTCAGGGCAGAAGCTCCTACAATGAGCAGTTCTTC
14	TRBV6-1	many	NA	TRBJ2-7	CASSDYGGSYEQYF	TGTGCCAGCAGTGATTACGGCGGTTCCTACGAGCAGTACTTC
14	TRBV28	many	TRBD1	TRBJ2-3	CASRTGFRSDTQYF	TGTGCCAGCAGGACAGGGTTTCGGTCAGATACGCAGTATTTT
20	TRBV7-9	few	TRBD2	TRBJ2-3	CASTLEEARPGLAGTDTQYF	TGTGCCAGCACGCTAGAAGAAGCCCGCCCGGGACTAGCGGGAACCGATACGCAGTATTTT
13	TRBV2	many	TRBD2	TRBJ2-3	CASSLGTKDTQYF	TGTGCCAGCAGTTTAGGGACTAAAGATACGCAGTATTTT
14	TRBV20-1	NA	TRBD1	TRBJ2-6	CSAGQSLAANVLTF	TGCAGTGCGGGACAGTCGCTCGCGGCCAACGTCCTGACTTTC
14	TRBV6-1	many	NA	TRBJ1-1	CASSTPDSSTEAFF	TGTGCCAGCAGTACCCCGGACAGCTCCACTGAAGCTTTCTTT
20	TRBV24-1	many	NA	TRBJ2-7	CATSDLDRGQLAGIPYEQYF	TGTGCCACCAGTGACCTGGACAGGGGGCAACTAGCGGGAATCCCCTACGAGCAGTACTTC
13	TRBV20-1	NA	NA	TRBJ2-1	CSAHGGRNNEQFF	TGCAGTGCTCACGGGGGCCGGAACAATGAGCAGTTCTTC
17	TRBV11-2	NA	TRBD1	TRBJ2-7	CASSFYRDRESSYEQYF	TGTGCCAGCAGCTTCTACCGGGACAGAGAGAGCTCCTACGAGCAGTACTTC
14	TRBV7-2	many	NA	TRBJ1-5	CARLYGQCNQPQHF	TGTGCCAGACTTTACGGCCAGTGCAATCAGCCCCAGCATTTT
15	TRBV11-2	many	NA	TRBJ1-1	CASSPYGGPSTEAFF	TGTGCCAGCAGCCCTTACGGGGGGCCCTCGACTGAAGCTTTCTTT
14	TRBV2	many	NA	TRBJ1-2	CASSENRDNYGYTF	TGTGCCAGCAGTGAGAACAGGGATAACTATGGCTACACCTTC
13	TRBV5-1	NA	NA	TRBJ2-1	CASGSSSYNEQFF	TGCGCCAGCGGTTCGAGCTCCTACAATGAGCAGTTCTTC
16	TRBV28	many	NA	TRBJ2-3	CASSFGVSPLTDTQYF	TGTGCCAGCAGTTTCGGAGTGTCTCCCCTCACAGATACGCAGTATTTT
13	TRBV19	NA	NA	TRBJ1-2	CATRPTRNYGYTF	TGTGCCACTCGACCGACGAGGAACTATGGCTACACCTTC
13	TRBV2	many	NA	TRBJ2-7	CASSRSRGYEQYF	TGTGCCAGCAGTCGATCTAGAGGGTACGAGCAGTACTTC
18	TRBV10-2	few	TRBD2	TRBJ2-2	CASRKTVLAGGYTGELFF	TGCGCCAGCCGAAAAACAGTCCTAGCGGGAGGTTATACCGGGGAGCTGTTTTTT
14	TRBV28	few	NA	TRBJ2-1	CASRQGIALDEQFF	TGTGCCAGCAGGCAGGGAATCGCACTGGATGAGCAGTTCTTC
14	TRBV5-1	few	NA	TRBJ1-1	CASSLSGVNTEAFF	TGCGCCAGCAGCTTGTCAGGGGTGAACACTGAAGCTTTCTTT
13	TRBV29-1	NA	NA	TRBJ2-3	CSVSGTGTDMQYF	TGCAGCGTCTCCGGGACTGGGACAGATATGCAGTATTTT
15	TRBV5-5	NA	NA	TRBJ2-7	CASSPPASEVNEQYF	TGTGCCAGCAGCCCTCCGGCCTCGGAGGTCAACGAGCAGTACTTC
13	TRBV20-1	many	TRBD1	TRBJ2-1	CSATGTVVNEQFF	TGCAGTGCTACCGGGACAGTCGTCAATGAGCAGTTCTTC
14	TRBV19	many	TRBD1	TRBJ1-1	CASRPQGTNTEAFF	TGTGCCAGTAGACCACAGGGGACAAACACTGAAGCTTTCTTT
13	TRBV28	few	NA	TRBJ1-1	CAVLAPLKAEAFF	TGTGCCGTCCTGGCCCCTTTGAAGGCTGAAGCTTTCTTT
16	TRBV7-2	many	TRBD2	TRBJ2-2	CASSPIWGTSTGELFF	TGTGCCAGCAGCCCTATCTGGGGGACTAGCACCGGGGAGCTGTTTTTT
16	TRBV27	NA	NA	TRBJ2-2	CASSAGRRSNTGELLF	TGTGCCAGCAGCGCAGGACGACGGTCGAACACCGGGGAGCTGCTTTTT